Listed below are T cell receptor beta chains from one sample, sequenced in a study of blood T cell repertoires in COVID-19. The assay was immunoSEQ multiplex PCR, and TCRdb's table has in-frame clones only and misses some. Of about 180,000 clones detected, roughly 88% appear once; the ten largest clones hold about 6.9%. Specimen: peripheral blood. These receptors were obtained from a man at least 80 years old with COVID-19, enrolled during active disease. Both conserved end residues are part of each CDR3. D genes are given only for firm matches. Clone size is given for some rows only: seen once, a few or many times, or a class if the clone is expanded.

v_call	clone_size	d_call	j_call	cdr3_nt	cdr3_aa
TRBV6-5	.	.	TRBJ1-1	TGTGCCAGCAAAGGGGAGGGATGGGTTAACACTGAAGCTTTCTTT	CASKGEGWVNTEAFF
TRBV5-1	.	.	TRBJ1-6	TGCGCCAGCAGCTTGGAGAACCCCCTAGTTAATTCACCCCTCCACTTT	CASSLENPLVNSPLHF
TRBV5-1	once	.	TRBJ1-4	TGCGCCAGCAGCCTTTCTAATGAAAAACTGTTTTTT	CASSLSNEKLFF
TRBV9	.	TRBD1	TRBJ1-1	TGTGCCAGCAGCAAGATACAGGGGGCGAACACTGAAGCTTTCTTT	CASSKIQGANTEAFF
TRBV7-3	.	.	TRBJ1-1	TGTGCCAGCAGCCCCCTGGCGGGGGCCCCTGAAGCTTTCTTT	CASSPLAGAPEAFF
TRBV7-9	.	TRBD1	TRBJ1-1	TGTGCCAGCAGGAGACCGGGACAGGGGAAGATTGAAGCTTTCTTT	CASRRPGQGKIEAFF
TRBV19	once	.	TRBJ1-2	TGTGCCAGTAGTTCTCGAAGGGGGGGGGACTATGGCTACACCTTC	CASSSRRGGDYGYTF
TRBV7-9	few	TRBD1	TRBJ1-3	TGTGCCAGCAGCTGGGGACAGCACTCTGGAAACACCATATATTTT	CASSWGQHSGNTIYF
TRBV15	.	.	TRBJ2-7	TGTGCCACCAGCTCCTACAGCCGGGAGCAGTACTTC	CATSSYSREQYF
TRBV7-7	.	TRBD2	TRBJ2-1	TGTGCCAGCAGCCCAGCGGGGGCCTACAATGAGCAGTTCTTC	CASSPAGAYNEQFF
TRBV18	.	TRBD1	TRBJ2-7	TGTGCCAGCTCACCTGGACAGGGTGGAACCTACGAGCAGTACTTC	CASSPGQGGTYEQYF
TRBV18	.	.	TRBJ2-5	TGTGCCAGCTCACCCCCGGGGGTCGAGACCCAGTACTTC	CASSPPGVETQYF
TRBV11-2	.	.	TRBJ1-2	TGTGCCAGCAGCTTACTAAGATCGACAGACGGGGGCTACACCTTC	CASSLLRSTDGGYTF
TRBV5-5	many	TRBD1	TRBJ1-2	TGTGCCAGCAGCACCGCAGGGGGCGCAGATGGCTACACCTTC	CASSTAGGADGYTF
TRBV29-1	.	TRBD1	TRBJ1-2	TGCAGCGTTGATCAGGGATCGGACAGGGTCTATGGCTACACCTTC	CSVDQGSDRVYGYTF
TRBV7-2	.	.	TRBJ1-2	TGTGCCAGCAGCTTATTTGCAGGGGAAGGTGGCTACACCTTC	CASSLFAGEGGYTF
TRBV6-5	.	TRBD1	TRBJ1-3	TGTGCCAGCAGGGTCGGACAGGGGGCTGGAAACACCATATATTTT	CASRVGQGAGNTIYF
TRBV5-1	.	.	TRBJ1-5	TGCGCCAGCAGCCTCGGACAACGCAATCAGCCCCAGCATTTT	CASSLGQRNQPQHF
TRBV7-2	.	TRBD1	TRBJ1-2	TGTGCCAGCAGCCTCTGGGACAGGGCTAACTATGGCTACACCTTC	CASSLWDRANYGYTF
TRBV7-2	.	.	TRBJ2-7	TGTGCCAGCAGCGCTTGGACAGTCACCTACGAGCAGTACTTC	CASSAWTVTYEQYF
TRBV7-2	.	TRBD1	TRBJ1-6	TGTGCCAGCAGCTCACCCGGACAGGGGCTAACCCTCGCTAATTCACCCCTCCACTTT	CASSSPGQGLTLANSPLHF
TRBV27	.	.	TRBJ2-6	TGTGCCAGCAGTCCCTGGGGGCAGCTGAGCTCTGGGGCCAACGTCCTGACTTTC	CASSPWGQLSSGANVLTF
TRBV18	once	TRBD1	TRBJ2-2	TGTGCCAGCTCGCGACAGGGTAACGCCGGGGAGCTGTTTTTT	CASSRQGNAGELFF
TRBV7-3	.	TRBD1	TRBJ1-3	TGTGCCACCAAACAGGGGGCTGGAAACACCATATATTTT	CATKQGAGNTIYF
TRBV29-1	once	TRBD1	TRBJ2-3	TGCAGCGTTGAGACAGGGGCATTCACAGATACGCAGTATTTT	CSVETGAFTDTQYF
TRBV15	.	.	TRBJ1-2	TGTGCCACCAGCAGGAACAGGGAACCCCTCTATGGCTACACCTTC	CATSRNREPLYGYTF
TRBV6-4	.	.	TRBJ1-1	TGTGCCAGCAGTGAACAGGGGAACACTGAAGCTTTCTTT	CASSEQGNTEAFF
TRBV29-1	.	TRBD2	TRBJ2-5	TGCAGCGTTGAAGGCGCCGGGACTAGCGGGGGGTACCAAGAGACCCAGTACTTC	CSVEGAGTSGGYQETQYF
TRBV7-9	.	.	TRBJ1-1	TGTGCCAGCAGCTACCAGGGCCTGTTGGCTGAAGCTTTCTTT	CASSYQGLLAEAFF
TRBV6-2/TRBV6-3	.	TRBD2	TRBJ2-2	TGTGCCAGCAGTTACCCTCTGAAGCGGGGGCTCTACACCGGGGAGCTGTTTTTT	CASSYPLKRGLYTGELFF
TRBV12-3/TRBV12-4	.	TRBD1	TRBJ1-6	TGTGCCAGCGGGACAGTTAAAAATTCACCCCTCCACTTT	CASGTVKNSPLHF
TRBV28	.	.	TRBJ1-2	TGTGCCAGCAGTTTCCTGGACAGCGACTATGGCTACACCTTC	CASSFLDSDYGYTF
TRBV9	.	TRBD2	TRBJ2-3	TGTGCCAGCAGCGTATCTAGCGGGGGAGTTAGCACAGATACGCAGTATTTT	CASSVSSGGVSTDTQYF
TRBV19	.	TRBD1	TRBJ1-2	TGTGCCAGTAGCCTACAGGGGCGCGGCTATGGCTACACCTTC	CASSLQGRGYGYTF
TRBV10-3	.	.	TRBJ1-2	TGTGCCATCAGTGACACAGGGATGGGATATGGCTACACCTTC	CAISDTGMGYGYTF
TRBV12-3/TRBV12-4	.	TRBD1	TRBJ2-2	TGTGCCAGCTACCGGACAGGGTTCGGGAAGCTGTTTTTT	CASYRTGFGKLFF
TRBV6-5	.	.	TRBJ2-5	TGTGCCAGCAGTTACTCATTTTATCTCCAGACCCAGTACTTC	CASSYSFYLQTQYF
TRBV19	.	.	TRBJ1-5	TGTGCCAGTAGCGGTGGAGGAGGCGCGCCCCAGCATTTT	CASSGGGGAPQHF
TRBV3-1/TRBV3-2	.	TRBD2	TRBJ2-7	TGTGCCAGCAGTCCTGCTGCGGGGGGGTCCTACGAGCAGTACTTC	CASSPAAGGSYEQYF
TRBV6-5	.	TRBD1	TRBJ2-7	TGTGCCAGCAGTTACTTACAGGGGCCTTACGAGCAGTACTTC	CASSYLQGPYEQYF
TRBV3-1/TRBV3-2	.	TRBD1	TRBJ1-4	TGTGCCAGCAGAGGGACAGGGTTTAATGAAAAACTGTTTTTT	CASRGTGFNEKLFF
TRBV5-1	.	.	TRBJ2-1	TGCGCCAGCAGCTTGGGTCTAAGAGACAATGAGCAGTTCTTC	CASSLGLRDNEQFF
TRBV19	.	TRBD1	TRBJ1-2	TGTGCCAGTAGTAGACAGGGGCTCTATGGCTACACCTTC	CASSRQGLYGYTF
TRBV19	.	.	TRBJ1-6	TGTGCCAGTAGAATAGCCGGGGAATCACCCCTCCACTTT	CASRIAGESPLHF
TRBV7-2	.	TRBD2	TRBJ2-3	TGTGCCAGCAGCGAAGGACTAGCGGGGGGGAGGGATACGCAGTATTTT	CASSEGLAGGRDTQYF
TRBV5-1	.	.	TRBJ1-4	TGCGCCAGCAGCTTGGAGGGGGGGCGCGACGAAAAACTGTTTTTT	CASSLEGGRDEKLFF
TRBV5-4	.	TRBD1	TRBJ1-4	TGTGCCAGCAGCCCCGGGGACAGCGCGAATGAAAAACTGTTTTTT	CASSPGDSANEKLFF
TRBV4-1	once	TRBD1	TRBJ2-2	TGCGCCAGCAGCCATTCTATGGACAGGGCCGGCGGGGAGCTGTTTTTT	CASSHSMDRAGGELFF
TRBV19	.	TRBD2	TRBJ2-7	TGTGCCAGTAGTATGAAGGGACTAGCGTTATCCTACGAGCAGTACTTC	CASSMKGLALSYEQYF
TRBV6-5	.	.	TRBJ1-2	TGTGCCGTACGGGTGAACTATGGCTACACCTTC	CAVRVNYGYTF
TRBV11-3	.	.	TRBJ1-3	TGTGCCAGCAGCTTAGATGGCTGGCAGTCCTCTGGAAACACCATATATTTT	CASSLDGWQSSGNTIYF
TRBV28	.	.	TRBJ1-2	TGTGCCAGCAGTTTCGGCGGGCAGGCCCTCTCCTATGGCTACACCTTC	CASSFGGQALSYGYTF
TRBV4-2	.	TRBD1	TRBJ1-1	TGTGCCAGCAGCCAACCAGGGGGCAGGGTCACTGAAGCTTTCTTT	CASSQPGGRVTEAFF
TRBV5-4	.	TRBD2	TRBJ2-3	TGTGCCAGCAGCCCAGGGACTAGCGGGGGGGCAGATACGCAGTATTTT	CASSPGTSGGADTQYF
TRBV11-3	.	TRBD2	TRBJ2-3	TGTGCCAGCAGCTTAGATATAACGGGGGGGCTAGATACGCAGTATTTT	CASSLDITGGLDTQYF
TRBV11-2	.	.	TRBJ1-1	TGTGCCAGCAGCCCCAGTCGGGTAGTCACTGAAGCTTTCTTT	CASSPSRVVTEAFF
TRBV12-5	.	.	TRBJ2-2	TGTGCTAGTGGTTTGCCGAGCCTAGTCGGGGAGCTGTTTTTT	CASGLPSLVGELFF
TRBV19	.	TRBD1	TRBJ2-1	TGTGCCAGTAGTCCCGGGACAGGTTACAATGAGCAGTTCTTC	CASSPGTGYNEQFF
TRBV11-3	few	.	TRBJ1-5	TGTGCCAGCAGCGCACAGGGTAGCAATCAGCCCCAGCATTTT	CASSAQGSNQPQHF
TRBV7-2	.	TRBD2	TRBJ2-1	TGTGCCAGCAGCTTAGAGGGGACTAGGGGGGGCAATGAGCAGTTCTTC	CASSLEGTRGGNEQFF